What follows are 13 T cell receptor beta chains derived from one specimen sequenced in a study of shared clonotypes between healthy human individuals. Clones were sequenced by immunoSEQ multiplex PCR, and TCRdb holds only the in-frame ones, with some missing. The sample includes under 200,000 clones, about 93% of them seen just once. Sequenced input: naive CD4+ T cells sorted from blood. Subset given: CD45RA+ positively selected. The receptors come from a woman in her thirties in good health.

The rearrangement uses TRBV6-6 and TRBJ2-7; 7 positions agree with TRBD2. Per the germline V gene, CDR1 is MNHNY and CDR2 is SVGAGI (reference sequence). Trimming took 7 bases from V and 2 from J; bases not matched to a gene: 5. This CDR3 contains 13 residues. The CDR3 DNA reads TGTGCCAGCACCCGGGGGAGGGCCTACGAGCAGTACTTC. It yields the protein CASTRGRAYEQYF.

The rearrangement links TRBV4-1 to TRBJ2-5; 13 bases match TRBD2. The J call is in doubt because the DNA end fits TRBJ2-7 better. The CDR3 contains 20 residues. Germline assignment: CDR1 MGHRA and CDR2 YSYEKL. CDR3 region: CASSQGPPGTSGTLSYEQYF. The CDR3 region has the DNA TGCGCCAGCAGCCAAGGACCCCCCGGGACTAGCGGGACTCTTTCCTACGAGCAGTACTTC.

The chain recombines TRBV6-5 with TRBJ1-1, with D maybe TRBD1 (5 bases). V gave up 5 bases and J gave up 4 bases, with 17 bases separating them. The length of the CDR3 is 15 residues. The germline V gene has CDR1 MNHEY and CDR2 SVGAGI. The CDR3 loop reads CASSPFSHRGTEAFF. The CDR3 DNA sequence: TGTGCCAGCAGTCCGTTCAGCCATAGGGGCACTGAAGCTTTCTTT.

The chain employs TRBV5-4 and TRBJ1-1; tentatively, D is TRBD1 (5 bases). The V end was cut by 4 bases, the J end by 4 bases, with 20 bases between. The CDR3 extends over 16 amino acids. Germline CDR1 and CDR2: SGHNT and YYREEE (reference sequence). In nucleotides, the CDR3 is TGTGCCAGCAGCCCAAGGTTGGCAGGGTCGACCACTGAAGCTTTCTTT. This translates into CASSPRLAGSTTEAFF.

The genes are TRBV6-1 and TRBJ2-1; 11 nucleotides align to TRBD2. CDR3 size: 16 residues. Trimming at V came to 1 base and at J to 11 bases, leaving 10 bases not matched to a gene. CDR1 is MNHNS and CDR2 is SASEGT in the germline V gene. In DNA form, the CDR3 reads TGTGCCAGCAGTGAAGGGGAAGGGACTAGCGGCTATCAGCAGTTCTTC. Translating gives CASSEGEGTSGYQQFF.

J is TRBJ2-6 and V is TRBV7-2, with TRBD1 matching 9 bases. The V gene end was trimmed by 10 bases and the J gene end by 0 bases; junction bases not matched to a gene: 7. From germline, CDR1 is SGHTA and CDR2 FQGNSA. The CDR3 has 16 residues. CDR3 loop: CATGTGSDSGANVLTF. The CDR3 DNA is TGTGCCACCGGGACAGGGAGCGACTCTGGGGCCAACGTCCTGACTTTC. Combining the CDR3 with reference TRBV7-2 and TRBJ2-6 gives the whole variable domain GAGVSQSPSNKVTEKGKDVELRCDPISGHTALYWYRQSLGQGLEFLIYFQGNSAPDKSGLPSDRFSAERTGGSVSTLTIQRTQQEDSAVYLCATGTGSDSGANVLTFGAGSRLTVL.

The table lists this clone with a count of one. V and J are TRBV10-3 and TRBJ2-1, with D hard to call. The V end lost 3 bases, the J end lost 8 bases, and 14 bases lay between the germline ends. Germline V CDR1 and CDR2: ENHRY, SYGVKD. CDR3 size: 14 residues. CDR3 DNA: TGTGCCATCAGTGATTCGTCGGGTAAGGATGAGCAGTTCTTC. It encodes CAISDSSGKDEQFF.

V gene TRBV5-1 combines with J gene TRBJ1-4; 7 positions match TRBD1. Losses at the gene ends were 0 bases for V and 2 bases for J; bases not matched to a gene: 4. CDR3 length equals 16 residues. Per germline, CDR1 SGHRS and CDR2 YFSETQ. DNA of the CDR3: TGCGCCAGCAGCTTGGACCGACAGGGCACTAATGAAAAACTGTTTTTT. Encoded protein: CASSLDRQGTNEKLFF.

CDR3 DNA: TGCGCCAGCAGTTCGGATCGGGGCACCCGGACTAGCGGGAGGAGCGAGCAGTACTTC. It encodes CASSSDRGTRTSGRSEQYF. The chain has TRBV4-1 and TRBJ2-7; 14 nucleotides match TRBD2. The V gene's germline CDR1 is MGHRA and CDR2 YSYEKL. V dropped 6 bases and J dropped 6; count of bases not matched to a gene: 19. CDR3 length: 19 residues.

Here the CDR3 DNA reads TGCGCCAGCAGTCAACGGCTAGCGGGAAGAACCGAGCAGTACTTC. Amino acids: CASSQRLAGRTEQYF. The chain is built from TRBV23-1 and TRBJ2-7; 9 bases are a match to TRBD2. TRBV23-1 is an open reading frame whose function is uncertain. The CDR3 has 15 amino acids. V lost 2 bases to trimming and J lost 6 bases; unmatched junction nucleotides: 8.

The genes are TRBV28 and TRBJ1-5; no reliable D call. The V and J ends lost 10 bases and 1 base respectively, with 17 bases between them. The CDR3 length is 15 residues. Germline lookup yields CDR1 MDHEN and CDR2 SYDVKM. The CDR3 loop is CAINSGLGSNQPQHF. The CDR3, as DNA: TGTGCCATTAATTCGGGGTTAGGCAGCAATCAGCCCCAGCATTTT.

This chain links TRBV7-9 with TRBJ1-1; D not resolved. Germline V gene data show CDR1 as SEHNR and CDR2 as FQNEAQ (reference sequence). This CDR3 is 12 amino acids long. V was trimmed by 11 bases and J by 1 base, leaving 11 bases between them. DNA for the CDR3: TGTGCCGGATGGGAGGGGAACACTGAAGCTTTCTTT. Amino acid sequence: CAGWEGNTEAFF.

This rearrangement joins TRBV18 to TRBJ2-5; 11 bases map to TRBD2. The J call may be wrong; the DNA end is better matched by TRBJ2-7. The CDR3 consists of 15 residues. From germline, CDR1 is KGHSH and CDR2 LQKENI. The CDR3 sequence: CASSEGTSGSYEQYF. CDR3 in DNA: TGTGCCAGCTCAGAAGGGACTAGCGGCTCCTACGAGCAGTACTTC.